Below, 31 T cell receptor beta chains from the same sample are listed, as sequenced in a study of response to subunit inactivated influenza vaccine. One entry per CDR3 protein results from TCRdb running MiXCR on the RT-PCR reads. Of about 520,000 distinct CDR3 sequences listed, about 10% were seen once; the top ten hold roughly 12%. The specimen comprised PBMCs from blood, sampled 45 days after vaccination. The receptors shown here come from a middle-aged man who received an inactivated influenza vaccine.

This clonotype was picked up a small number of times. The chain joins TRBV12-3 or TRBV12-4 to TRBJ2-7; D not resolved. V was shortened by 3 bases and J by 3 bases, with 9 bases between the two germline ends. This CDR3 region has 13 residues. In nucleotides, the CDR3 is TGTGCCAGCAGTTTGAGTCCTTTCTACGAGCAGTACTTC. It encodes CASSLSPFYEQYF.

Worth noting for this clonotype: This may be a read error, as it is one base from a much larger clone. The chain is built from TRBV12-3 or TRBV12-4 and TRBJ2-7; 9 bases fit TRBD2. Unmatched junction bases numbered 5, after V lost 1 base and J lost 4 bases. There are 15 residues in the CDR3. CDR3 DNA: TGTGCCAGCAGTTTAGTGACTAGCGGAAAATACGAGCAGTACTTC. This codes for CASSLVTSGKYEQYF.

There are many counts of this clonotype. The chain has TRBV7-6 and TRBJ1-1; D is uncertain. Germline assignment: CDR1 SGHVS and CDR2 FNYEAQ. This CDR3 region has 16 residues. V lost 5 bases, J lost 8 bases, and 24 bases lay in between. Here the CDR3 DNA reads TGTGCCAGCAGCCCCAGTCGCGTCCAAAGTGCGGAGGAAGCTTTCTTT. It is translated as CASSPSRVQSAEEAFF.

This clonotype was seen ten or more times. The DNA of the CDR3 is TGCGCCAGCAGCCAAGGCGACAGGACCTTCGGCTATGGCTACACCTTC. This gives the protein CASSQGDRTFGYGYTF. The gene calls are TRBV4-1 and TRBJ1-2; D might be TRBD1 (6 bases). The CDR3 is 16 residues long. Trimming pared 1 base from V and 4 bases from J, leaving 16 bases between. Germline CDR1 and CDR2: MGHRA and YSYEKL.

This clonotype was counted only a few times. CDR3 residues: CASSPRQGVSTDTQYF. CDR3 sequence (DNA): TGTGCCAGCAGCCCCCGACAGGGGGTCAGCACAGATACGCAGTATTTT. V gene TRBV4-2 combines with J gene TRBJ2-3; 9 bases align to TRBD1. Germline V CDR1 and CDR2: LGHNA, YNFKEQ. This CDR3 comprises 16 residues. The V segment lost 4 bases and the J segment 0 bases; nucleotides outside the gene matches: 5.

Details on this clonotype: One junction end does not reproduce the germline sequence, and a read error may be involved. The chain combines TRBV4-2 with TRBJ1-1; 7 bases align to TRBD1. Looked up from germline, CDR1 is LGHNA and CDR2 is YNFKEQ. CDR3 size: 13 residues. The CDR3 sequence is CARSQQGPTEAFF. The CDR3 DNA sequence: TGTGCCAGAAGCCAACAGGGGCCCACTGAAGCTTTCTTT.

This clonotype was detected many times. This chain uses TRBV5-1 with TRBJ2-5, with D tentatively TRBD1 (6 bases). Deletions cut 4 bases from V and 1 base from J, with 17 bases between. Germline-derived CDR1 and CDR2 are SGHRS and YFSETQ. CDR3 size: 16 residues. This CDR3 is CASSLGPGTIQETQYF. CDR3 DNA: TGCGCCAGCAGCCTCGGACCAGGGACAATCCAAGAGACCCAGTACTTC. The full variable domain, in which reference TRBV5-1 and TRBJ2-5 provide the parts outside the CDR3, is KAGVTQTPRYLIKTRGQQVTLSCSPISGHRSVSWYQQTPGQGLQFLFEYFSETQRNKGNFPGRFSGRQFSNSRSEMNVSTLELGDSALYLCASSLGPGTIQETQYFGPGTRLLVL.

The J gene is TRBJ1-2, the V gene TRBV5-1; 7 bases fit TRBD1. V shed 0 bases, J shed 4 bases, and the junction held 9 bases outside the gene matches. Germline lookup yields CDR1 SGHRS and CDR2 YFSETQ. The CDR3 runs to 16 residues. The CDR3 sequence: CASSLVDGTAIYGYTF. The DNA of the CDR3 is TGCGCCAGCAGCTTGGTCGACGGGACAGCCATCTATGGCTACACCTTC.

V and J are TRBV4-3 and TRBJ2-3; 9 bases agree with TRBD2. With 0 bases clipped from V and 2 bases from J, the junction kept 6 bases outside the gene matches. This CDR3 is built from 17 residues. The V gene's germline CDR1 is LGHNA and CDR2 YSLEER. The CDR3 reads CASSQDVSGGLTDTQYF. CDR3 nucleotides: TGCGCCAGCAGCCAAGACGTAAGCGGGGGGCTCACAGATACGCAGTATTTT.

In its sample, this clonotype was seen many times. This chain connects TRBV12-3 or TRBV12-4 to TRBJ1-2; 10 bases agree with TRBD1. The CDR3 has 14 amino acids. J lost 7 bases, V lost 6 bases, and 8 bases had no gene match. In DNA, the CDR3 is TGTGCCAGCAGACCACTCGGACAGGGGGTTGGCTACACCTTC. Its protein product is CASRPLGQGVGYTF.

In its sample, this clonotype was seen a few times. This chain links TRBV7-9 with TRBJ2-7; TRBD2 agrees at 7 bases. This CDR3 spans 15 amino acids. The V gene end was trimmed by 5 bases and the J gene end by 2 bases; junction bases not matched to a gene: 9. Germline values: CDR1 SEHNR, CDR2 FQNEAQ (reference sequence). The CDR3 loop is CASSPSRGRAYEQYF. The CDR3 region has the DNA TGTGCCAGCAGCCCTTCTAGAGGGAGGGCCTACGAGCAGTACTTC.

CDR3 in DNA: TGTGCCAGCAGGCCCTGGACAGGTCAAGAGACCCAGTACTTC. Protein: CASRPWTGQETQYF. The gene calls are TRBV6-2 or TRBV6-3 and TRBJ2-5; 7 bases are a match to TRBD1. The CDR3 has 14 amino acids. CDR1 and CDR2 (germline): MNHEY, SVGEGT. After removal of 6 bases from V and 2 bases from J, the junction contained 6 bases not matched to a gene.

This clonotype came up a few times. CDR3 sequence reads: CASSSGTPYYNEQFF. Here the CDR3 DNA reads TGCGCCAGCAGCTCCGGGACACCGTACTACAATGAGCAGTTCTTC. The rearrangement joins TRBV5-1 to TRBJ2-1; TRBD1 might be the D (6 bases). The germline V and J ends were trimmed by 3 bases and 3 bases, with 13 bases remaining between them. Germline CDR1 is SGHRS and CDR2 is YFSETQ. There are 15 residues in the CDR3.

This clonotype was detected ten times or more. V gene TRBV29-1 combines with J gene TRBJ2-1; D might be TRBD1 (5 bases). Germline loops: CDR1 SQVTM, CDR2 ANQGSEA. CDR3 size: 12 residues. Trimming left V 8 bases short and J 6 bases short, with 14 bases between. CDR3 sequence: CSTDSMGNEQFF. In DNA form, the CDR3 reads TGCAGCACTGACAGCATGGGCAATGAGCAGTTCTTC.

This clonotype showed up just a few times. The J gene is TRBJ2-5, the V gene TRBV6-5, with D maybe TRBD2 (6 bases). Germline assignment: CDR1 MNHEY and CDR2 SVGAGI. The CDR3 runs 15 residues. Between the trimmed V and J ends, which lost 2 bases and 1 base, there was a span of 11 bases. The DNA for the CDR3 is TGTGCCAGCAGTTACGGAGAGGGAGGCCAAGAGACCCAGTACTTC. This sequence encodes CASSYGEGGQETQYF.

This clonotype came up many times. The chain carries TRBV12-3 or TRBV12-4 and TRBJ2-1; D ambiguous. V dropped 6 bases and J dropped 0 bases, with 12 bases sitting between them. The CDR3 runs to 15 residues. CDR3 bases: TGTGCCAGCAGGGAGAGAGAGATCTCCTACAATGAGCAGTTCTTC. Translated, it gives CASREREISYNEQFF.

The V and J genes are TRBV4-3 and TRBJ1-5, with D hard to call. There are 15 residues in the CDR3. Trimming pared 0 bases from V and 4 bases from J, leaving 10 bases between. Germline CDR1 and CDR2: LGHNA and YSLEER. The CDR3 region is CASSQDFSGNQPQHF. The CDR3 DNA follows: TGCGCCAGCAGCCAAGATTTTTCGGGGAATCAGCCCCAGCATTTT.

The V call is TRBV5-6, the J call TRBJ2-7, with TRBD2 matching over 10 bases. With V trimmed by 0 bases and J by 6 bases, 6 bases remained unmatched. The V gene's germline CDR1 is SGHDT and CDR2 YYEEEE. The CDR3 has 15 residues. The CDR3 loop reads CASSLAVLAGVEQYF. CDR3 DNA sequence: TGTGCCAGCAGCTTGGCCGTTCTAGCGGGAGTCGAGCAGTACTTC.

This clonotype showed up just a few times. J is TRBJ2-7 and V is TRBV29-1, with D perhaps TRBD2 (6 bases). CDR1 and CDR2 (germline): SQVTM, ANQGSEA. The CDR3 spans 14 residues. V was trimmed by 5 bases and J by 0 bases, leaving 14 bases between them. The chain's CDR3 is CSVTPRDSSYEQYF. The CDR3, as DNA: TGCAGCGTTACGCCCCGGGACTCCTCCTACGAGCAGTACTTC.

This chain connects TRBV5-5 to TRBJ2-3; 10 bases match TRBD1. CDR1 and CDR2 (germline): SGHKS, YYEKEE (reference sequence). With 6 bases clipped from V and 3 bases from J, the junction kept 7 bases outside the gene matches. CDR3 length: 15 amino acids. The CDR3 DNA follows: TGTGCCAGCACTCTCTGGGGACAGGGGACAGATACGCAGTATTTT. Translation gives CASTLWGQGTDTQYF.

The sample holds one count of this clonotype. The chain combines TRBV7-2 with TRBJ2-2, with D perhaps matching TRBD1 or TRBD2 (5 bases each). The CDR3 spans 15 residues. Trimming stripped 1 base from V and 5 bases from J, with 11 bases between. Germline V lookup: CDR1 SGHTA, CDR2 FQGNSA. As DNA, the CDR3 is TGTGCCAGCAGCTTAGTCGAGGGGAAGACCGGGGAGCTGTTTTTT. Translating gives CASSLVEGKTGELFF.

Only a few counts were recorded for this clonotype. The rearrangement links TRBV6-5 to TRBJ2-7, with D possibly being TRBD1 (6 bases). Trimming removed 0 bases at V and 4 bases at J, with 16 bases between. The CDR3 spans 16 residues. Looked up from germline, CDR1 is MNHEY and CDR2 is SVGAGI. The DNA for the CDR3 is TGTGCCAGCAGTTACTCGTACAGGGCGATGACGTACGAGCAGTACTTC. Translating it yields CASSYSYRAMTYEQYF.

This clonotype has just a few counts. The chain recombines TRBV7-2 with TRBJ1-5, with D unresolved. Germline V gene sequence: CDR1 SGHTA, CDR2 FQGNSA. The CDR3 sequence is 14 residues long. Trimming pared 3 bases from V and 0 bases from J, leaving 6 bases between. The CDR3 sequence: CASSFQGSNQPQHF. In nucleotides, the CDR3 is TGTGCCAGCAGCTTCCAAGGTAGCAATCAGCCCCAGCATTTT.

A few counts support this clonotype. The rearrangement joins TRBV7-2 to TRBJ2-1; 10 nucleotides agree with TRBD2. This CDR3 region has 16 residues. The germline V gene encodes CDR1 SGHTA and CDR2 FQGNSA. V shed 5 bases and J 5 bases; nucleotides not matched to a gene: 9. DNA for the CDR3: TGTGCCAGCAGCCGAGGCGGTAGCGGGAGGAACAATGAGCAGTTCTTC. This sequence encodes CASSRGGSGRNNEQFF.

The chain couples TRBV12-3 or TRBV12-4 to TRBJ2-3, with D possibly TRBD2 on 6 matching bases. Between the trimmed V and J ends, which lost 6 bases and 2 bases, there was a span of 18 bases. CDR3 size: 16 residues. CDR3 amino acids: CASSSPEGQFTDTQYF. As DNA, the CDR3 is TGTGCCAGCAGCTCCCCGGAGGGGCAGTTCACAGATACGCAGTATTTT.

This chain joins TRBV12-3 or TRBV12-4 and TRBJ2-5; tentatively, D is TRBD1 (6 bases). Trimming shortened V by 3 bases and J by 5 bases, and 10 bases separated the two germline ends. CDR3 length: 13 amino acids. This CDR3 is CASSFQGLETQYF. Written as DNA, the CDR3 is TGTGCCAGCAGTTTTCAGGGGTTGGAGACCCAGTACTTC.

V is TRBV7-2 and J is TRBJ2-2, with unresolved D. The CDR3 runs 14 residues. The ends were cut back, 2 bases at V and 4 bases at J, with 8 bases in the middle. Germline-derived CDR1 and CDR2 are SGHTA and FQGNSA. The CDR3 coding sequence is TGTGCCAGCAGCTTACTCCTTGGCACCGGGGAGCTGTTTTTT. It specifies CASSLLLGTGELFF.

The J gene is TRBJ2-5, the V gene TRBV11-2, with 11 bases identical to TRBD2. CDR1 SGHAT and CDR2 FQNNGV come from the germline V gene. V shed 2 bases and J 2 bases; nucleotides not matched to a gene: 7. This CDR3 is built from 17 residues. CDR3 protein: CASSLWPSGGYQETQYF. The CDR3 coding sequence is TGTGCCAGCAGCTTATGGCCTAGCGGGGGGTATCAAGAGACCCAGTACTTC.

V and J are TRBV12-3 or TRBV12-4 and TRBJ1-2; 9 bases fit TRBD1. J was trimmed by 7 bases and V by 4 bases; bases with no gene match: 13. This CDR3 contains 16 residues. Written as DNA, the CDR3 is TGTGCCAGCAGTTACCGCCAAACCGGGACAGGGACTGGCTACACCTTC. Its protein is CASSYRQTGTGTGYTF.

In its sample, this clonotype was seen many times. V usage is TRBV6-1 and J usage is TRBJ2-1; 10 bases are a match to TRBD1. The V and J ends lost 5 bases and 7 bases, in that order; junction bases with no gene match: 5. This CDR3 is 14 amino acids long. Germline V gene sequence: CDR1 MNHNS, CDR2 SASEGT. The CDR3 sequence: CASSPWTGGNEQFF. In nucleotides, the CDR3 is TGTGCCAGCAGTCCATGGACAGGGGGGAATGAGCAGTTCTTC.

Written as DNA, the CDR3 is TGTGCCAGCAGCTTAGCGGTGCAGAATTACGAGCAGTACTTC. Residues: CASSLAVQNYEQYF. V and J are TRBV7-2 and TRBJ2-7; no clear D. CDR1 and CDR2 (germline): SGHTA, FQGNSA. Trimming shortened V by 0 bases and J by 4 bases, and 10 bases separated the two germline ends. This CDR3 region has 14 residues.